Below, 12 T cell receptor beta chains from the same sample are listed, as sequenced in a study of OX40 agonist ivuxolimab in advanced cancers. Some clones are missing from TCRdb's copy, which holds only in-frame ones; the method was immunoSEQ multiplex PCR. Among approximately 49,000 clones, around 84% were seen once, and the ten largest hold less than 25%. Sequenced here: CD4+ or CD8+ T cells sorted from blood, sampled in a trial of the OX40 agonist ivuxolimab. Every receptor here comes from an adult with an advanced solid tumor such as melanoma, head and neck, liver or kidney cancer.

The chain couples TRBV5-1 to TRBJ2-5; the D is unclear. Trimming stripped 3 bases from V and 4 bases from J, with 13 bases between. The CDR3 length is 14 residues. Germline V CDR1 and CDR2: SGHRS, YFSETQ. The CDR3 here is CASSSSTGAETQYF. CDR3 DNA: TGCGCCAGCAGCTCCTCGACTGGCGCAGAGACCCAGTACTTC.

This sequence joins TRBV6-5 and TRBJ2-1; perhaps D is TRBD1 or TRBD2 (5 bases each). V was pared by 5 bases and J by 7 bases, with 15 bases between. Germline V CDR1 and CDR2: MNHEY, SVGAGI. There are 14 residues in the CDR3. DNA of the CDR3: TGTGCCAGCAGTCGGCCGGGACGAATTAATGAGCAGTTCTTC. Protein: CASSRPGRINEQFF.

The CDR3: CASRLTGTLQETQYF. CDR3 nucleotides: TGTGCCAGCAGACTCACCGGGACACTTCAAGAGACCCAGTACTTC. The V call is TRBV27, the J call TRBJ2-5, with a tentative D call TRBD1 (6 bases). Looked up from germline, CDR1 is MNHEY and CDR2 is SMNVEV (reference sequence). The CDR3 is 15 residues long. V dropped 6 bases and J dropped 2 bases, with 16 bases sitting between them.

The V and J genes are TRBV6-4 and TRBJ1-4; TRBD1 matches at 11 bases. The junction had 6 bases not matched to a gene; V was cut back by 2 bases and J by 13 bases. CDR1 is MRHNA, CDR2 SNTAGT, per germline. This CDR3 contains 14 residues. CDR3 coding DNA: TGTGCCAGCAGTGACGGGACAGGGGGTCTTGGACTGTTTTTT. This gives the protein CASSDGTGGLGLFF.

This clone was seen a few times. V gene TRBV30 combines with J gene TRBJ1-2; TRBD1 is a possible D gene (5 bases). This CDR3 comprises 14 residues. CDR1 is GTSNPN and CDR2 is SVGIG in the germline V gene (reference sequence). Trimming removed 2 bases at V and 9 bases at J, with 19 bases between. The CDR3 loop reads CAWSPGSRGISYTF. CDR3 sequence (DNA): TGTGCCTGGAGTCCGGGGTCTCGGGGGATCAGCTACACCTTC.

This chain connects TRBV19 to TRBJ1-6; 10 bases align to TRBD1. Germline CDR1 is LNHDA and CDR2 is SQIVND (reference sequence). CDR3 length equals 15 residues. J lost 7 bases, V lost 3 bases, and 3 bases had no gene match. The chain's CDR3 is CASSIGTGENSPLHF. For the CDR3, the DNA is TGTGCCAGTAGTATTGGGACAGGGGAAAATTCACCCCTCCACTTT.

In this sample, this clone turned up a few times. This chain joins TRBV4-3 and TRBJ1-3; the match to TRBD1 covers 8 bases. The CDR3 contains 17 residues. The V and J ends lost 0 bases and 2 bases, in that order; junction bases with no gene match: 6. Germline V gives CDR1 LGHNA, CDR2 YSLEER. This CDR3 reads CASSQDPRQGTGNTIYF. In DNA form, the CDR3 reads TGCGCCAGCAGCCAAGATCCCAGACAGGGGACTGGAAACACCATATATTTT.

The J gene is TRBJ2-2, the V gene TRBV6-4; tentatively, D is TRBD1 (5 bases). Trimming took off 6 bases at V and 3 bases at J, with 8 bases between the two ends. This CDR3 has 13 amino acids. Germline values: CDR1 MRHNA, CDR2 SNTAGT. CDR3 DNA: TGTGCCAGCAGCCCAGGGTACACCGGGGAGCTGTTTTTT. It is translated as CASSPGYTGELFF.

This chain joins TRBV27 and TRBJ2-7, with D possibly being TRBD1 (5 bases). From germline, CDR1 is MNHEY and CDR2 SMNVEV (reference sequence). V lost 3 bases and J 0 bases, leaving 6 bases between the germline ends. The CDR3 extends over 13 amino acids. The CDR3 loop is CASSFQGSYEQYF. The CDR3, as DNA: TGTGCCAGCAGTTTCCAGGGCTCCTACGAGCAGTACTTC.

In DNA, the CDR3 is TGCGCCAGCAGCCAAGATCGAAGCTCTGGGGCCAACGTCCTGACTTTC. As protein: CASSQDRSSGANVLTF. The chain uses TRBV4-1 and TRBJ2-6; D remains ambiguous. This CDR3 comprises 16 residues. Trimming pared 0 bases from V and 0 bases from J, leaving 6 bases between. CDR1 is MGHRA and CDR2 is YSYEKL in the germline V gene.

This sequence joins TRBV9 and TRBJ2-1; TRBD1 matches 12 bases. V was clipped by 3 bases and J by 10 bases; unmatched bases: 11. CDR1 is SGDLS, CDR2 YYNGEE, per germline. This CDR3 comprises 16 residues. The CDR3: CASSGDRGPIGVEQFF. CDR3 coding DNA: TGTGCCAGCAGCGGGGACAGGGGGCCTATAGGAGTGGAGCAGTTCTTC.

The J gene is TRBJ2-7, the V gene TRBV4-3; 9 nucleotides line up with TRBD1. Losses at the gene ends were 4 bases for V and 2 bases for J; bases not matched to a gene: 9. Germline V gene sequence: CDR1 LGHNA, CDR2 YSLEER. This CDR3 region has 16 residues. The CDR3 nucleotides read TGCGCCAGCAGCCCGGACAGGGGTCCTTCGGCCTACGAGCAGTACTTC. Translated, it gives CASSPDRGPSAYEQYF.